Below, 25 T cell receptor beta chains from the same sample are listed, as sequenced in a study of tumor and adjacent non-tumor tissue in lung cancer. This sample's RNA came from whole unsorted tissue. This non-tumor lung sample came from over 3 cm beyond the tumor edge. A modified ARM-PCR protocol with three rounds of nested PCR amplified TCRbeta. TCRdb re-analysed the multiplex PCR reads in MiXCR, keeping a single row per CDR3 protein. The sample has 100,000 or so distinct CDR3 sequences, 80% seen once. The material sequenced was distant non-tumor lung tissue. These receptors were collected from a man aged 60-69 years with small cell lung cancer.

This clonotype was counted once. At one end, the junction sequence differs from germline, possibly due to a read error. The chain employs TRBV12-3 or TRBV12-4 and TRBJ1-1; D is perhaps TRBD1 (5 bases). The CDR3 spans 15 residues. The CDR3 loop reads CASSFSRGMNTEAFF. The CDR3 bases are TGTGCCAGCAGTTTCAGTCGGGGGATGAACACTGAGGCTTTCTTT.

Concerning this clonotype itself: Here the CDR3 omits its conserved ending phenylalanine or tryptophan, so a read error is the likely source. V is TRBV6-5 and J is TRBJ2-1; 8 bases are a match to TRBD2. This CDR3 contains 18 residues. V dropped 5 bases and J dropped 5; count of bases not matched to a gene: 17. Germline assignment: CDR1 MNHEY and CDR2 SVGAGI. CDR3 in DNA: TGTGCCAGCAGTGAACTAACTTCCGGGACTAGAAGGCACAATGAGCAGTTCGTC. As protein: CASSELTSGTRRHNEQFV.

As to this clonotype: At one of its ends the junction is not consistent with the germline gene, which may arise from a read error. The CDR3 is CASRLGLAGESGRNEQFF. CDR3 nucleotide sequence: TGTGCCAGCCGTTTAGGGCTAGCGGGAGAATCTGGTCGCAATGAGCAGTTCTTC. The V and J genes are TRBV12-3 or TRBV12-4 and TRBJ2-1; 10 bases align to TRBD2. The CDR3 totals 18 residues.

This clonotype has a single count. An end of the junction does not agree with germline; a read error may underlie this. V is TRBV6-5 and J is TRBJ2-1; 11 positions match TRBD2. The germline V gene has CDR1 MNHEY and CDR2 SVGAGI. CDR3 size: 17 residues. This chain's CDR3 is CASSYSIWGLADDELSF. The CDR3 DNA reads as TGTGCCAGCAGTTACTCGATCTGGGGACTAGCGGACGATGAGCTGTCCTTC.

On this clonotype: Mismatch with germline at one junction end may stem from a read error. The chain joins TRBV6-5 to TRBJ2-1; D is perhaps TRBD2 (6 bases). The CDR3 loop spans 14 amino acids. Germline CDR1 reads MNHEY; CDR2 reads SVGAGI. The CDR3 protein is CASRRGGTDNKQFF. The CDR3 DNA reads as TGTGCCAGCAGGCGAGGCGGGACGGACAATAAGCAATTCTTC.

On this clonotype itself: A read error may be the cause here, since a much bigger clone is one base away. The chain carries TRBV20-1 and TRBJ1-1; possibly TRBD1 for D (5 bases). Germline CDR1 reads DFQATT; CDR2 reads SNEGSKA (reference sequence). The CDR3 totals 15 residues. The CDR3 DNA reads TGCAGTGCCAGTAACTATCAGGGAACGAACACTGAAGTTTTCTTT. Translating gives CSASNYQGTNTEVFF.

To note about this clonotype: Germline is not matched at one junction end, which may reflect a read error. DNA for the CDR3: TGCAGTGCGGCAGGACAGGGTGCTTCAGAGGAGCAGCACTTC. Translation: CSAAGQGASEEQHF. The chain is built from TRBV20-1 and TRBJ2-7; 8 bases line up with TRBD1. CDR1 and CDR2 (germline): DFQATT, SNEGSKA (reference sequence). The CDR3 consists of 14 residues.

This chain connects TRBV6-5 to TRBJ1-2; D perhaps matches TRBD1 (5 bases). CDR3 length: 16 residues. V was trimmed by 10 bases and J by 3 bases, leaving 24 bases between them. In germline, CDR1 is MNHEY, CDR2 SVGAGI. The CDR3 here is CANTSVTGTGDYGYTF. The CDR3 DNA reads as TGTGCCAACACCTCCGTCACCGGGACGGGGGACTATGGCTACACCTTC.

With regard to this clonotype: Here the CDR3 omits its conserved ending phenylalanine or tryptophan, so a read error is the likely source. No DNA is shown, since the ends of the CDR3 on it are uncertain; the CDR3 is the one TCRdb lists. The chain carries TRBV11-2 and TRBJ2-1; TRBD1, as called in the table, went unchecked against the DNA. CDR1 SGHAT and CDR2 FQNNGV come from the germline V gene. The CDR3 extends over 15 residues, inclusive of both ends. The CDR3 loop reads CASSLAPSFYNERFV.

Concerning this clonotype itself: A read error may account for a junction end that differs from germline. The chain has TRBV7-8 and TRBJ2-5; TRBD1 agrees at 8 bases. CDR3 length equals 13 residues. The germline gives CDR1 SGHVS, CDR2 FQNEAQ. The CDR3 DNA follows: TGTGCCAGCAGCCGAGACAGGGGAGAGACCCGGTATTTC. This codes for CASSRDRGETRYF.

Concerning this clonotype itself: One end of the junction does not line up with germline, which may come from a read error. The CDR3 nucleotides are TGTGCCAGCAGCTTGTCATGGAACGCTGAAGCTTTCTTT. Protein: CASSLSWNAEAFF. V usage is TRBV5-5 and J usage is TRBJ1-1; D remains unclear. Germline assignment: CDR1 SGHKS and CDR2 YYEKEE (reference sequence). The CDR3 is made up of 13 amino acids.

On this clonotype: One end of the junction is discordant with germline, which a read error may explain. The chain uses TRBV12-3 or TRBV12-4 and TRBJ2-5; 7 bases match TRBD1. This CDR3 spans 15 amino acids. The DNA for the CDR3 is TGTGCCAGCAGTGACGGACAGGAGGCGACGGAGGCCCAGTATTTC. It encodes CASSDGQEATEAQYF.

This clonotype appeared once. The V and J genes are TRBV6-5 and TRBJ1-5, with D possibly TRBD1 on 5 matching bases. The CDR3 contains 16 residues. Deletions cut 9 bases from V and 3 bases from J, with 21 bases between. Germline loops: CDR1 MNHEY, CDR2 SVGAGI. CDR3 in DNA: TGTGCCAGTAGTGGCTCAGGGAGCGCCCCCAATCAGCCCCAGCATTTT. Translation gives CASSGSGSAPNQPQHF.

On this clonotype itself: Mismatch with germline at one junction end may stem from a read error. The chain combines TRBV11-2 with TRBJ2-2; TRBD2 agrees at 7 bases. The CDR3 runs 14 residues. CDR1 SGHAT and CDR2 FQNNGV come from the germline V gene. The CDR3 region is CVSSLARETWELFF. CDR3 in DNA: TGTGTCAGCAGCTTAGCGCGGGAGACCTGGGAGCTATTTTTT.

About this clonotype: The CDR3 does not close with the conserved phenylalanine or tryptophan, likely indicating a read error. The chain recombines TRBV6-2 or TRBV6-3 with TRBJ1-1; TRBD1 is a possible D gene (6 bases). The CDR3 runs to 19 residues. The V gene's germline CDR1 is MNHEY and CDR2 SVGEGT. CDR3 nucleotide sequence: TGTGTCAGCAGTTACTCAGCATTCAGGGGCGAGAAGGGGAACACTGAAGCTTTCTCT. Its translation: CVSSYSAFRGEKGNTEAFS.

To note about this clonotype: The final CDR3 position lacks the conserved phenylalanine or tryptophan, pointing to a likely read error. The chain joins TRBV2 to TRBJ1-5, with 7 bases matching TRBD1. V trimming: 5 bases; J trimming: 1 base; junction bases outside the gene matches: 5. Germline loops: CDR1 SNHLY, CDR2 FYNNEI. The CDR3 runs to 15 residues. The CDR3 nucleotides read TGTGCCAGCAGTACGAACAGGGGCAGCAATCAGCCCCAGCATTCT. Amino acid sequence: CASSTNRGSNQPQHS.

A note on this clonotype: A much larger clone lies one base from this, so it may be a read error. The chain recombines TRBV20-1 with TRBJ2-1; no definite D call. This CDR3 region has 15 residues. Germline-derived CDR1 and CDR2 are DFQATT and SNEGSKA (reference sequence). CDR3 DNA sequence: TGCATTGCTAGAGATGTCCGACTTATTATCGATGAGCAGTTCTTC. This gives the protein CIARDVRLIIDEQFF.

Comments on this clonotype: A read error may explain this, as a much larger clone is one base away. J is TRBJ1-2 and V is TRBV28; D perhaps matches TRBD1 (5 bases). Germline lookup yields CDR1 MDHEN and CDR2 SYDVKM. The CDR3 runs 12 residues. This chain's CDR3 is CASTFGGDGYAF. The CDR3 DNA is TGTGCCAGCACTTTCGGGGGAGATGGCTACGCCTTC.

As concerns this clonotype: Mismatch with germline at one junction end may stem from a read error. The chain joins TRBV6-1 to TRBJ2-6; unclear D gene. The V gene's germline CDR1 is MNHNS and CDR2 SASEGT. The CDR3 consists of 15 residues. CDR3 nucleotides: TGTGTCAGCAGTGTGGACGGCGGAGGGGCCAACGTCCTGACTTTC. Translation: CVSSVDGGGANVLTF.

This clonotype was found once. In this CDR3 the conserved last residue, phenylalanine or tryptophan, is missing, so a read error is likely. This sequence joins TRBV30 and TRBJ2-1, with D perhaps TRBD2 (6 bases). Germline CDR1 is GTSNPN and CDR2 is SVGIG (reference sequence). The CDR3 length is 11 residues. CDR3 in amino acids: CAWREYIEQFS. CDR3 coding DNA: TGTGCCTGGCGGGAGTACATTGAGCAGTTCTCC.

This clonotype qualifies as medium-sized (0.01 to 0.1%). This chain links TRBV6-1 with TRBJ2-7; D may be TRBD1 (5 bases). Trimming removed 0 bases from V and 7 bases from J, with 10 bases in between. The CDR3 extends over 13 amino acids. Germline lookup yields CDR1 MNHNS and CDR2 SASEGT. The CDR3 bases are TGTGCCAGCAGTGAAGCGCAGGGTCGGGAGCAGTACGTC. Its translation: CASSEAQGREQYV.

The genes are TRBV20-1 and TRBJ2-3; 7 nucleotides match TRBD2. The ends lost 3 bases at V and 7 bases at J; junction bases unmatched: 13. Germline CDR1 reads DFQATT; CDR2 reads SNEGSKA (reference sequence). The CDR3 sequence is 15 residues long. DNA of the CDR3: TGCAGTGCTAGCCCAGCGGGGAGGGAGGCAAATACGCAGTATTTT. Translated: CSASPAGREANTQYF.

This clonotype was found many times. The CDR3 bases are TGTGCCAGCAGTTTAAGGGGCCCCCAGCATTTT. Translating gives CASSLRGPQHF. The chain is built from TRBV28 and TRBJ1-5; a weak D match, TRBD1 (5 bases). The CDR3 length is 11 residues. The ends were cut back, 2 bases at V and 10 bases at J, with 6 bases in the middle. Germline assignment: CDR1 MDHEN and CDR2 SYDVKM.

About this clonotype: The conserved closing phenylalanine or tryptophan is absent in this CDR3, likely reflecting a read error. This sequence joins TRBV12-3 or TRBV12-4 and TRBJ2-1, with TRBD1 identical over 7 bases. CDR3 size: 14 residues. The CDR3 bases are TGTGCCAGCAGTTCCGGGACAGAACACAATGACCAGTTCCTC. Its translation is CASSSGTEHNDQFL.

This clonotype has just one count. One end of the junction fails to match germline, which may point to a read error. This CDR3 reads CASSLLQGVYDEQNF. For the CDR3, the DNA is TGTGCCAGCAGCCTACTCCAGGGTGTTTACGACGAACAGAACTTC. The gene calls are TRBV4-2 and TRBJ2-7; weak D call: TRBD1 (5 bases). CDR1 and CDR2 from the germline V gene are LGHNA and YNFKEQ. The CDR3 spans 15 residues.